Below are 19 T cell receptor beta chains sequenced from a single sample in a study of technical replicates of blood from a few donors. Generated by immunoSEQ multiplex PCR, the TCRdb table keeps only in-frame clones and is missing some. The sample holds about 79,000 clones, about 91% seen once. The sample taken for sequencing was T cells isolated from PBMCs. The receptors here all came from a human donor in good health. Some clones in this sample may be carry-over from other donors' samples.

The chain carries TRBV29-1 and TRBJ2-7; D is possibly TRBD1 (6 bases). The CDR3 sequence is 13 residues long. V gave up 5 bases and J gave up 5 bases, with 16 bases separating them. Germline loops: CDR1 SQVTM, CDR2 ANQGSEA. Written as DNA, the CDR3 is TGCAGCGTTAGACAGGCCAATCTGGACGAGCAGTACTTC. Amino acids: CSVRQANLDEQYF.

The chain carries TRBV7-9 and TRBJ2-7; perhaps TRBD1 as D (5 bases). The CDR3 runs 12 residues. The ends were cut back, 4 bases at V and 4 bases at J, with 8 bases in the middle. In germline, CDR1 is SEHNR, CDR2 FQNEAQ (reference sequence). The CDR3 loop is CASSSRGYEQYF. CDR3 DNA sequence: TGTGCCAGCAGCTCAAGGGGATACGAGCAGTACTTC.

The chain uses TRBV29-1 and TRBJ1-3, with no clear D. The germline V and J ends were trimmed by 4 bases and 0 bases, with 10 bases remaining between them. The CDR3 extends over 14 amino acids. Germline CDR1 and CDR2: SQVTM and ANQGSEA. This CDR3 reads CSVVGLTSGNTIYF. The CDR3 DNA is TGCAGCGTTGTCGGACTGACCTCTGGAAACACCATATATTTT.

The CDR3 sequence is CASSLVGGNYEQYF. The CDR3 coding sequence is TGTGCCAGCAGCTTAGTCGGCGGAAACTACGAGCAGTACTTC. The chain couples TRBV11-3 to TRBJ2-7; D ambiguous. V lost 1 base and J lost 3, with 10 bases in between. CDR1 SGHNT and CDR2 YENEEA come from the germline V gene. The CDR3 contains 14 residues. Looking up the rest from reference TRBV11-3 and TRBJ2-7 gives the full variable domain: EAGVVQSPRYKIIEKKQPVAFWCNPISGHNTLYWYLQNLGQGPELLIRYENEEAVDDSQLPKDRFSAERLKGVDSTLKIQPAELGDSAVYLCASSLVGGNYEQYFGPGTRLTVT.

V gene TRBV19 combines with J gene TRBJ2-5; D is perhaps TRBD1 (6 bases). The CDR3 length is 14 residues. Per the germline V gene, CDR1 is LNHDA and CDR2 is SQIVND (reference sequence). Trimming took 7 bases from V and 5 from J, leaving 17 bases between them. The chain's CDR3 is CASNKGDVGETQYF. CDR3 bases: TGTGCCAGTAATAAGGGGGACGTGGGTGAGACCCAGTACTTC.

V gene TRBV19 combines with J gene TRBJ1-1; no firm D call. Germline CDR1 is LNHDA and CDR2 is SQIVND (reference sequence). The length of the CDR3 is 16 residues. V lost 1 base and J 4 bases, leaving 16 bases between the germline ends. CDR3 bases: TGTGCCAGTAGTATAGGACGTCAGCGGCTAGGCACTGAAGCTTTCTTT. This translates into CASSIGRQRLGTEAFF.

V gene TRBV27 combines with J gene TRBJ1-2; unclear D gene. The CDR3 loop spans 14 amino acids. The germline CDR1 and CDR2 sequences are MNHEY and SMNVEV (reference sequence). V lost 2 bases, J lost 2 bases, and 9 bases lay in between. The CDR3 loop reads CASSLLGSNYGYTF. The CDR3 nucleotides are TGTGCCAGCAGTTTACTGGGGAGCAACTATGGCTACACCTTC.

As DNA, the CDR3 is TGTGCCAGTAGTCCCCTAACTAGCTCTGGGGCCAACGTCCTGACTTTC. Its translation: CASSPLTSSGANVLTF. The chain combines TRBV19 with TRBJ2-6; D possibly corresponds to TRBD2 (5 bases). This CDR3 comprises 16 residues. CDR1 and CDR2 (germline): LNHDA, SQIVND (reference sequence). The V gene lost 5 bases and the J gene lost 0 bases, with 11 bases spanning the gap.

This clone was detected a few times. The genes are TRBV18 and TRBJ1-5; D remains unclear. Germline-derived CDR1 and CDR2 are KGHSH and LQKENI. V lost 6 bases and J lost 2, with 11 bases in between. This CDR3 contains 14 residues. The chain's CDR3 is CASSSAGGNQPQHF. DNA for the CDR3: TGTGCCAGCTCCAGCGCGGGAGGCAATCAGCCCCAGCATTTT.

The V and J genes are TRBV7-2 and TRBJ2-2; 12 bases match TRBD2. J gave up 5 bases and V 1 base, and 2 bases lay outside the gene matches. This CDR3 comprises 16 residues. The germline CDR1 and CDR2 sequences are SGHTA and FQGNSA. The CDR3: CASSLGLAGGTGELFF. CDR3 nucleotides: TGTGCCAGCAGCTTAGGCCTAGCGGGAGGGACCGGGGAGCTGTTTTTT.

The chain uses TRBV9 and TRBJ2-2, with 10 nucleotides matching TRBD2. The CDR3 covers 15 residues. V shed 3 bases, J shed 4 bases, and the junction held 3 bases outside the gene matches. Germline V gene lookup returns CDR1 SGDLS and CDR2 YYNGEE. Here the CDR3 reads CASSDLAGATGELFF. DNA of the CDR3: TGTGCCAGCAGCGATCTAGCGGGAGCCACCGGGGAGCTGTTTTTT.

CDR3 sequence: CASSSTTGGWTGELFF. Here the CDR3 DNA reads TGTGCCAGCAGTTCCACCACAGGGGGCTGGACCGGGGAGCTGTTTTTT. The chain recombines TRBV6-6 with TRBJ2-2; 9 bases match TRBD1. CDR3 length: 16 amino acids. Germline CDR1 and CDR2: MNHNY and SVGAGI (reference sequence). V shed 4 bases and J 5 bases; nucleotides not matched to a gene: 8.

This chain uses TRBV5-4 with TRBJ2-7, with 10 bases matching TRBD2. V shed 0 bases, J shed 3 bases, and the junction held 3 bases outside the gene matches. Germline V gene lookup returns CDR1 SGHNT and CDR2 YYREEE (reference sequence). CDR3 size: 15 residues. The CDR3 DNA reads as TGTGCCAGCAGCTTGGAAGCGGGGGGGCTCTACGAGCAGTACTTC. It encodes CASSLEAGGLYEQYF.

The chain has TRBV5-1 and TRBJ2-3; 13 positions agree with TRBD2. Trimming removed 4 bases from V and 1 base from J; junction bases left unmatched: 9. The CDR3 is 18 amino acids. Germline V gene lookup returns CDR1 SGHRS and CDR2 YFSETQ. The CDR3 DNA follows: TGCGCCAGCAGCCCGCGAGTTACTAGCGGGGGGGGCACAGATACGCAGTATTTT. It encodes CASSPRVTSGGGTDTQYF. Using reference TRBV5-1 and TRBJ2-3 for the parts outside the CDR3, the full variable domain is KAGVTQTPRYLIKTRGQQVTLSCSPISGHRSVSWYQQTPGQGLQFLFEYFSETQRNKGNFPGRFSGRQFSNSRSEMNVSTLELGDSALYLCASSPRVTSGGGTDTQYFGPGTRLTVL.

V usage is TRBV5-1 and J usage is TRBJ2-2, with 9 nucleotides matching TRBD1. Trimming cost V 1 base and J 6 bases; bases outside gene matches: 16. This CDR3 spans 19 amino acids. Germline CDR1 is SGHRS and CDR2 is YFSETQ. The CDR3 region is CASSLQGTGRKVFAGELFF. As DNA, the CDR3 is TGCGCCAGCAGCTTGCAAGGGACAGGGCGGAAGGTTTTCGCCGGGGAGCTGTTTTTT.

This rearrangement joins TRBV18 to TRBJ2-7; maybe TRBD2 (6 bases). The germline gives CDR1 KGHSH, CDR2 LQKENI. The CDR3 sequence is 15 residues long. Trimming shortened V by 3 bases and J by 4 bases, and 16 bases separated the two germline ends. CDR3 coding DNA: TGTGCCAGCTCACCTAGACTAGAGGGGATTTACGAGCAGTACTTC. Amino acid sequence: CASSPRLEGIYEQYF.

The CDR3 DNA sequence: TGTGCCACCAGCAGAGACAACAGGGCTGGCTACACCTTC. It specifies CATSRDNRAGYTF. The chain carries TRBV15 and TRBJ1-2, with D possibly TRBD1 on 6 matching bases. CDR3 size: 13 residues. V dropped 0 bases and J dropped 7 bases, with 9 bases sitting between them. Germline assignment: CDR1 LNHNV and CDR2 YYDKDF (reference sequence).

This sequence joins TRBV5-8 and TRBJ1-5; D gene ambiguous. This CDR3 has 13 residues. Germline CDR1 SGHTS, CDR2 YDEGEE. Trimming left V 4 bases short and J 5 bases short, with 10 bases between. The CDR3 is CASSLSRHQPQHF. CDR3 DNA: TGTGCCAGCAGCCTTTCTAGACATCAGCCCCAGCATTTT.

The genes are TRBV4-3 and TRBJ1-2; D gene uncertain. CDR1 is LGHNA and CDR2 is YSLEER in the germline V gene. V shed 0 bases and J shed 4 bases, with 15 bases lying between them. The CDR3 spans 16 residues. Here the CDR3 reads CASSQDLLVVRYGYTF. The CDR3 region has the DNA TGCGCCAGCAGCCAAGATCTCTTGGTAGTACGCTATGGCTACACCTTC.